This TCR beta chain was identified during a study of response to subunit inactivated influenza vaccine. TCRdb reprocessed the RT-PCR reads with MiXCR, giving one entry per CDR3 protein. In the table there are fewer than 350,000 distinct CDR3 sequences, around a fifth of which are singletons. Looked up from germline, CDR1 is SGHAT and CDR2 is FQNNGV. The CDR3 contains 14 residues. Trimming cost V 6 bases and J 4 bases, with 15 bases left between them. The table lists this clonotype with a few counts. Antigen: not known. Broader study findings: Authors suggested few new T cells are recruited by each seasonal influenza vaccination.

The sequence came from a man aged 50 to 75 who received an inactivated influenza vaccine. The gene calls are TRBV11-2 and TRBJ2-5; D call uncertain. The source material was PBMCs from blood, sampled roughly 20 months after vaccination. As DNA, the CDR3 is TGTGCCAGCAGTACCACGAGGACCGGAGAGACCCAGTACTTC. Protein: CASSTTRTGETQYF.